The 5 T cell receptor beta chains in this list originate from one sample, sequenced in a study of blood T cell repertoires in COVID-19. Here immunoSEQ multiplex PCR was the method, and the copy in TCRdb shows in-frame clones only, minus some. The repertoire holds roughly 100,000 clones, with 70% to 80% as singletons. The specimen was peripheral blood. The receptor source for this set is a human donor with acute or convalescent COVID-19. The donor label of this sample is uncertain.

This clone appeared once. The rearrangement joins TRBV7-8 to TRBJ2-7; D gene uncertain. Germline V gene lookup returns CDR1 SGHVS and CDR2 FQNEAQ. The CDR3 has 14 amino acids. The V gene lost 4 bases and the J gene lost 4 bases, with 14 bases spanning the gap. CDR3 coding DNA: TGTGCCAGCAGCTCTGTTGCTGGCGGTTACGAGCAGTACGTC. As protein: CASSSVAGGYEQYV.

This chain joins TRBV9 and TRBJ2-1, with 7 bases aligning to TRBD1. The CDR3 sequence is 16 residues long. J was trimmed by 2 bases and V by 0 bases; bases with no gene match: 5. CDR1 and CDR2 (germline): SGDLS, YYNGEE. CDR3 DNA: TGTGCCAGCAGCGTAGATCCGGGGACAGCCTACAATGAGCAGTTCTTC. It translates to CASSVDPGTAYNEQFF.

The rearrangement links TRBV7-2 to TRBJ1-1, with TRBD1 identical over 7 bases. The CDR3 sequence is 15 residues long. V gave up 2 bases and J gave up 1 base; unmatched junction bases: 4. Germline CDR1 and CDR2: SGHTA and FQGNSA. The CDR3 sequence is CASSLNGQANTEAFF. The CDR3 DNA follows: TGTGCCAGCAGCTTAAACGGACAGGCGAACACTGAAGCTTTCTTT.

The chain combines TRBV27 with TRBJ2-7; D is uncertain. This CDR3 comprises 15 residues. Germline CDR1 is MNHEY and CDR2 is SMNVEV (reference sequence). V lost 3 bases and J lost 2, with 14 bases in between. The CDR3: CASSFGTTLPYEQYF. The CDR3 nucleotides are TGTGCCAGCAGTTTTGGCACTACACTTCCCTACGAGCAGTACTTC.

The J gene is TRBJ2-2, the V gene TRBV7-9; D may be TRBD2 (7 bases). Germline V lookup: CDR1 SEHNR, CDR2 FQNEAQ (reference sequence). The V end was cut by 5 bases, the J end by 0 bases, with 13 bases between. The CDR3 consists of 16 residues. Here the CDR3 DNA reads TGTGCCAGCAGCCTCCGGGGGGCCTCGAACACCGGGGAGCTGTTTTTT. Its translation is CASSLRGASNTGELFF.